What follows are 12 T cell receptor beta chains derived from one specimen sequenced in a study of blood T cells in healthy people across ages. Through a sample-barcoded 5' primer and a J-beta primer mix, a second PCR was run for 7 to 11 cycles. Each CDR3 protein is one row after TCRdb ran MiXCR on the 5' RACE reads. The data show roughly 930,000 distinct CDR3 sequences, around 48% seen once. Sequencing was performed on blood. Source of these receptors: a man aged 25-40 years in good health.

The genes are TRBV7-9 and TRBJ2-3; D gene unclear. Germline V CDR1 and CDR2: SEHNR, FQNEAQ (reference sequence). Trimming stripped 6 bases from V and 0 bases from J, with 13 bases between. CDR3 length equals 15 residues. CDR3 residues: CASRTHESSTDTQYF. The DNA of the CDR3 is TGTGCCAGCAGGACACACGAGAGTAGCACAGATACGCAGTATTTT. Using reference TRBV7-9 and TRBJ2-3 for the parts outside the CDR3, the full variable domain is DTGVSQNPRHKITKRGQNVTFRCDPISEHNRLYWYRQTLGQGPEFLTYFQNEAQLEKSRLLSDRFSAERPKGSFSTLEIQRTEQGDSAMYLCASRTHESSTDTQYFGPGTRLTVL.

This clonotype was detected a few times. This chain links TRBV6-1 with TRBJ2-3; maybe TRBD2 (5 bases). Trimming cost V 4 bases and J 0 bases, with 8 bases left between them. The CDR3 is made up of 14 amino acids. Germline lookup yields CDR1 MNHNS and CDR2 SASEGT. The CDR3 loop is CASSGQRSTDTQYF. The CDR3 nucleotides are TGTGCCAGCAGTGGCCAGCGGAGCACAGATACGCAGTATTTT.

In the case of this clonotype: At one end, the junction sequence differs from germline, possibly due to a read error. V gene TRBV12-3 or TRBV12-4 combines with J gene TRBJ2-3; 8 bases fit TRBD2. There are 15 residues in the CDR3. CDR3 nucleotides: TGTGCCAGCAGTCCCCGGGGGGGCGGCACAGAGACGCAGTATTTT. Protein product: CASSPRGGGTETQYF.

The chain uses TRBV7-2 and TRBJ2-4; D is uncertain. Gene TRBJ2-7 matches the end of the DNA better, so the J call may be wrong. Germline-derived CDR1 and CDR2 are SGHTA and FQGNSA. This CDR3 comprises 13 residues. CDR3 sequence reads: CASSSRQRSEQYF. In DNA, the CDR3 is TGTGCCAGCAGCTCTCGTCAGAGGTCCGAGCAGTACTTC.

This chain joins TRBV20-1 and TRBJ2-5, with D tentatively TRBD2 (6 bases). The germline gives CDR1 DFQATT, CDR2 SNEGSKA (reference sequence). The CDR3 loop spans 17 amino acids. V was clipped by 0 bases and J by 3 bases, with 20 bases between them. The CDR3 here is CSARDGGRRWVKETQYF. Here the CDR3 DNA reads TGCAGTGCTAGAGATGGGGGGAGACGGTGGGTAAAAGAGACCCAGTACTTC.

A word on this clonotype: The CDR3 does not end in the conserved phenylalanine or tryptophan, so this is likely a read error. The J gene is TRBJ2-7, the V gene TRBV3-1, with D possibly being TRBD1 (5 bases). This CDR3 contains 13 residues. Trimming pared 4 bases from V and 3 bases from J, leaving 10 bases between. Germline loops: CDR1 LGHDT, CDR2 YNNKEL (reference sequence). The CDR3 region is CASSRGADYEQYL. CDR3 nucleotides: TGTGCCAGCAGCCGGGGCGCGGACTACGAGCAGTACTTA.

This clonotype was recorded a few times. This chain connects TRBV27 to TRBJ2-3; TRBD2 matches at 12 bases. The V and J ends lost 4 bases and 6 bases, in that order; junction bases with no gene match: 8. From germline, CDR1 is MNHEY and CDR2 SMNVEV (reference sequence). The length of the CDR3 is 16 residues. Here the CDR3 DNA reads TGTGCCAGCAGTTCTGGACTAGCGGGGCTTTTGGATACGCAGTATTTT. It is translated as CASSSGLAGLLDTQYF.

The chain combines TRBV28 with TRBJ2-7, with 7 bases identical to TRBD1. Germline V gene sequence: CDR1 MDHEN, CDR2 SYDVKM. The CDR3 has 12 amino acids. Trimming cost V 6 bases and J 6 bases; bases outside gene matches: 5. The CDR3 nucleotides read TGTGCCAGCAGCCGACAGGGTACCGAGCAGTACTTC. Protein sequence: CASSRQGTEQYF.

V is TRBV3-1 and J is TRBJ2-3; D gene unclear. Germline V gives CDR1 LGHDT, CDR2 YNNKEL (reference sequence). Trimming pared 6 bases from V and 2 bases from J, leaving 9 bases between. There are 13 residues in the CDR3. In DNA, the CDR3 is TGTGCCAGCAGTGGGCAGGTCACAGATACGCAGTATTTT. Translation: CASSGQVTDTQYF.

The gene calls are TRBV7-2 and TRBJ2-5; perhaps TRBD1 as D (5 bases). The V gene's germline CDR1 is SGHTA and CDR2 FQGNSA. With 2 bases removed from V and 4 bases from J, the gap between germline ends came to 17 bases. The CDR3 has 16 amino acids. DNA of the CDR3: TGTGCCAGCAGCTTACAGCCGGTCAGGGCGGTAGAGACCCAGTACTTC. This codes for CASSLQPVRAVETQYF.

The DNA of the CDR3 is TGTGCCAGCAGCATCCCGGGACAGGGAATGGGCACTGAAGCTTTCTTT. This translates into CASSIPGQGMGTEAFF. V usage is TRBV6-6 and J usage is TRBJ1-1; TRBD1 aligns across 9 bases. This CDR3 is 16 amino acids long. Germline V gene sequence: CDR1 MNHNY, CDR2 SVGAGI (reference sequence). V shed 6 bases and J 4 bases; nucleotides not matched to a gene: 12.

The CDR3 DNA follows: TGTGCCAGCAGCTTTTCGGGACAGGGTCCAGAGACCCAGTACTTC. Translation gives CASSFSGQGPETQYF. This chain links TRBV7-2 with TRBJ2-5; the match to TRBD1 covers 9 bases. With 3 bases clipped from V and 4 bases from J, the junction kept 6 bases outside the gene matches. The CDR3 consists of 15 residues. Germline V lookup: CDR1 SGHTA, CDR2 FQGNSA.